This TCR beta chain was identified in a study of T-cell memory formation after mild COVID-19. The overall study: Each donor largely had its own TCR clusters.

Study-level points and caveats: Shrinking CD4+ clones were chiefly CM and EM; CD8+ ones were chiefly EMRA. Balance between CD4 and CD8 was seen in clones contracting day 15 to 85, and a CD4+ lean was seen in later expanders.

Regarding this clonotype: Antigen unknown.

MiXCR, applied by TCRdb to the 5' RACE reads, yields one record per CDR3 protein. The sample has 200,000 to 300,000 distinct CDR3 sequences, approximately 15% seen once; the top ten hold around 21%. The sequence was obtained from a man between 18 and 35 years old who had mild COVID-19 (a few samples of this study predate the infection). Cell type and time point are not known. The sequenced material came from PBMCs or a T cell subset sorted from them (not recorded which).

The CDR3 reads CASRGGQPSSTDTQYF. The CDR3 region has the DNA TGTGCCAGCAGGGGGGGACAGCCCTCTAGCACAGATACGCAGTATTTT. The gene calls are TRBV7-2 and TRBJ2-3, with D tentatively TRBD1 (7 bases). The germline CDR1 and CDR2 sequences are SGHTA and FQGNSA. Trimming left V 6 bases short and J 0 bases short, with 16 bases between. The CDR3 is 16 amino acids.